This record covers a single T cell receptor (beta chain). This sample is part of a study of blood T cell repertoires in COVID-19. Whole-study context: Acute-phase and convalescent COVID-19 samples originated in the United States, Italy and Spain. T cells, B-cell-depleted T cells, or PBMCs provided the cDNA or gDNA that served as material.

CDR3 length: 14 amino acids. The germline CDR1 and CDR2 sequences are MNHEY and SVGAGI. V dropped 7 bases and J dropped 1; count of bases not matched to a gene: 2. This table comes from immunoSEQ multiplex PCR, and its TCRdb copy is limited to in-frame clones, with some not included. The profile shows some 460,000 clones, 75% to 90% of them singletons. The sequencing input was peripheral blood. The receptor's source is a woman in her twenties or thirties with acute or convalescent COVID-19. This sequence joins TRBV6-5 and TRBJ2-3, with 10 positions matching TRBD2. The CDR3 DNA reads TGTGCCAGCAACCTAGCGGGGGGCACAGATACGCAGTATTTT. This gives the protein CASNLAGGTDTQYF.